This passage covers 2 T cell receptor beta chains from one sample sequenced in a study of type 1 regulatory T cells. These TCRs are of unknown antigen specificity. A single record per CDR3 protein comes from TCRdb applying MiXCR to the reads. This table holds about 68,000 distinct CDR3 sequences, around 68% found once. The sequencing sample was made of cultured T cells, either the whole culture or a sorted T cell fraction (not recorded which). As to subset: Tr1-enriched cell product generated in vitro against host alloantigens. All receptors derive from a human donor in good health.

The sample holds a few counts of this clonotype. V usage is TRBV5-4 and J usage is TRBJ2-5; TRBD2 might be the D (5 bases). The germline gives CDR1 SGHNT, CDR2 YYREEE (reference sequence). Trimming took off 0 bases at V and 5 bases at J, with 11 bases between the two ends. This CDR3 contains 14 residues. This CDR3 reads CASSLGGLGETQYF. DNA of the CDR3: TGTGCCAGCAGCTTGGGAGGGTTGGGGGAGACCCAGTACTTC. Variable domain in full (rest from reference TRBV5-4 and TRBJ2-5): ETGVTQSPTHLIKTRGQQVTLRCSSQSGHNTVSWYQQALGQGPQFIFQYYREEENGRGNFPPRFSGLQFPNYSSELNVNALELDDSALYLCASSLGGLGETQYFGPGTRLLVL.

The genes are TRBV20-1 and TRBJ2-2, with unresolved D. V gave up 3 bases and J gave up 3 bases, with 5 bases separating them. The CDR3 extends over 12 amino acids. Germline CDR1 reads DFQATT; CDR2 reads SNEGSKA (reference sequence). CDR3 residues: CSARTHTGELFF. The CDR3 region has the DNA TGCAGTGCTAGGACCCACACCGGGGAGCTGTTTTTT.